The 28 T cell receptor beta chains in this list originate from one sample, sequenced in a study of tumor-infiltrating lymphocytes in primary liver carcinoma. Using a constant-region primer together with ProtoScript II reverse transcriptase, TCR beta cDNA was made from about 490 ng of total RNA. Three nested multiplex PCR rounds of slightly modified ARM-PCR generated TCR beta libraries. Two initial PCR rounds of about 11 cycles each paired TRBV1-TRBV30 forward primers with a C-beta reverse primer. Each CDR3 protein gets one entry after TCRdb re-called the multiplex PCR reads with MiXCR. This sample has about 350,000 distinct CDR3 sequences, with approximately 64% found just once. Alongside blood RNA obtained from unsorted whole blood, germline DNA was also extracted. Sample: peripheral blood. Receptors were obtained from a man aged 40-49 years with primary liver carcinoma and hepatitis B virus infection.

At least ten counts were recorded for this clonotype. V usage is TRBV6-1 and J usage is TRBJ2-1, with 12 bases matching TRBD2. V lost 10 bases to trimming and J lost 8 bases; unmatched junction nucleotides: 12. The CDR3 spans 15 residues. Germline CDR1 reads MNHNS; CDR2 reads SASEGT. The CDR3 reads CATLGPSGRADEQFF. CDR3 DNA sequence: TGTGCCACCCTCGGACCTAGCGGGAGGGCCGATGAGCAGTTCTTC.

In regard to this clonotype: This may be a read error: a much more frequent sequence differs by one nucleotide. V gene TRBV10-2 combines with J gene TRBJ2-2, with 9 bases that match TRBD2. This CDR3 comprises 13 residues. Germline V gene sequence: CDR1 WSHSY, CDR2 SAAADI. In DNA form, the CDR3 reads TGCGTCAGCGGTTTAGCGGGAGCCGGGGAGCTGTTTTTT. As protein: CVSGLAGAGELFF.

Comment on this clonotype: This may come from a read error, since a much larger clone is one base off. The rearrangement links TRBV14 to TRBJ2-5; D remains ambiguous. The germline CDR1 and CDR2 sequences are SGHDN and FVKESK. The CDR3 has 15 amino acids. CDR3 nucleotide sequence: TGTGCCAGCTGCCAAGATCGGCAGGTCCAAGAGACCCAGTACTTC. It encodes CASCQDRQVQETQYF.

A word on this clonotype: A single base separates this from a much larger clone, so it may be a read error. This rearrangement joins TRBV13 to TRBJ1-1; no reliable D call. Germline CDR1 reads PRHDT; CDR2 reads FYEKMQ (reference sequence). V was pared by 0 bases and J by 6 bases, with 11 bases between. The CDR3 extends over 14 amino acids. In nucleotides, the CDR3 is TGTGCCAGCAGCTTAGGGAGGAAGGGCGCTGAAGCTTTCTTT. This gives the protein CASSLGRKGAEAFF. Using reference TRBV13 and TRBJ1-1 for the parts outside the CDR3, the full variable domain is AAGVIQSPRHLIKEKRETATLKCYPIPRHDTVYWYQQGPGQDPQFLISFYEKMQSDKGSIPDRFSAQQFSDYHSELNMSSLELGDSALYFCASSLGRKGAEAFFGQGTRLTVV.

On this clonotype: A junction boundary mismatches the germline segment, possibly from a read error. The chain couples TRBV7-9 to TRBJ1-4; tentative D call: TRBD1 (6 bases). The CDR3 is 14 residues long. CDR1 is SEHNR, CDR2 FQNEAQ, per germline (reference sequence). CDR3 sequence reads: CTSSDRTTNEKLFF. CDR3 nucleotides: TGTACCAGCTCCGACAGGACAACTAATGAAAAACTGTTTTTT.

The chain is built from TRBV7-2 and TRBJ2-7, with D maybe TRBD2 (6 bases). This CDR3 has 15 residues. Germline CDR1 and CDR2: SGHTA and FQGNSA. Between the trimmed V and J ends, which lost 6 bases and 3 bases, there was a span of 18 bases. CDR3 residues: CASSSGPKLIYEQYF. CDR3 coding DNA: TGTGCCAGCAGTAGCGGACCCAAACTGATCTACGAGCAGTACTTC.

Ten or more counts support this clonotype. The rearrangement links TRBV4-1 to TRBJ1-1; D remains ambiguous. Germline CDR1 and CDR2: MGHRA and YSYEKL. The CDR3 loop spans 11 amino acids. The V and J ends lost 0 bases and 11 bases respectively, with 7 bases between them. In DNA, the CDR3 is TGCGCCAGCAGCCAAGAGAGAAGGGCTTTCTTT. Translating gives CASSQERRAFF.

The chain has TRBV28 and TRBJ1-2, with a weak D call TRBD1 (5 bases). V gave up 3 bases and J gave up 4 bases, with 12 bases separating them. The CDR3 sequence is 14 residues long. Germline lookup yields CDR1 MDHEN and CDR2 SYDVKM. The DNA of the CDR3 is TGTGCCAGCAGTTTCATGGGGGGGAGCTATGGCTACACCTTC. This translates into CASSFMGGSYGYTF.

This chain joins TRBV2 and TRBJ1-1; D is undetermined. This CDR3 region has 13 residues. V dropped 8 bases and J dropped 5 bases, with 15 bases sitting between them. From germline, CDR1 is SNHLY and CDR2 FYNNEI. The CDR3 nucleotides read TGTGCCAGCTCGCTCTCACTGGGAACTGAAGCTTTCTTT. Translated: CASSLSLGTEAFF.

Only a few counts were recorded for this clonotype. J is TRBJ2-5 and V is TRBV28; no definite D call. This CDR3 has 15 amino acids. Germline V gene lookup returns CDR1 MDHEN and CDR2 SYDVKM. Trimming stripped 7 bases from V and 4 bases from J, with 19 bases between. DNA of the CDR3: TGTGCCAGCACCCCCTCGGGTGGTAGAGGAGAGACCCAGTACTTC. Its translation: CASTPSGGRGETQYF. The whole variable domain, remainder taken from reference TRBV28 and TRBJ2-5, is DVKVTQSSRYLVKRTGEKVFLECVQDMDHENMFWYRQDPGLGLRLIYFSYDVKMKEKGDIPEGYSVSREKKERFSLILESASTNQTSMYLCASTPSGGRGETQYFGPGTRLLVL.

There are a few counts of this clonotype. The V call is TRBV6-5, the J call TRBJ2-7; 7 positions agree with TRBD1. V lost 5 bases and J lost 3; bases outside the gene matches: 7. Germline CDR1 is MNHEY and CDR2 is SVGAGI. This CDR3 region has 14 residues. CDR3 amino acids: CASSPLGQIYEQYF. The DNA for the CDR3 is TGTGCCAGCAGTCCCTTGGGACAGATCTACGAGCAGTACTTC.

Regarding this clonotype: This may be a read error: a much more frequent sequence differs by one nucleotide. The V call is TRBV10-2, the J call TRBJ2-7, with D perhaps TRBD1 (5 bases). This CDR3 contains 12 residues. The V end was cut by 6 bases, the J end by 3 bases, with 9 bases between. Germline V CDR1 and CDR2: WSHSY, SAAADI. CDR3 sequence: CASSRAGYEQYF. CDR3 DNA: TGCGCCAGCAGCAGGGCCGGCTACGAGCAGTACTTC.

This clonotype appeared many times. J is TRBJ2-7 and V is TRBV6-5; 13 bases line up with TRBD2. This CDR3 has 15 residues. Per germline, CDR1 MNHEY and CDR2 SVGAGI. Trimming cost V 6 bases and J 7 bases; bases outside gene matches: 9. In DNA, the CDR3 is TGTGCCAGCAGATGGACTAGCGGGAGTTTGGGAGAGCAGTACTTC. Translation: CASRWTSGSLGEQYF.

About this clonotype: Compared with germline, one end of the junction differs, possibly owing to a read error. The chain carries TRBV6-6 and TRBJ2-3, with TRBD1 matching over 8 bases. The CDR3 runs 14 residues. Germline assignment: CDR1 MNHNY and CDR2 SVGAGI (reference sequence). CDR3 protein: CANSRTGTTDMQYF. CDR3 DNA sequence: TGTGCCAACAGCCGGACAGGGACCACAGATATGCAGTATTTT.

This clonotype was seen at least ten times. The chain couples TRBV11-2 to TRBJ2-1; either TRBD1 or TRBD2 may supply D (5 bases each). Germline lookup yields CDR1 SGHAT and CDR2 FQNNGV. CDR3 length: 15 residues. Trimming stripped 6 bases from V and 8 bases from J, with 20 bases between. CDR3 sequence (DNA): TGTGCCAGCAGGTCCGAGGGGCAGGGAAGAGATGAGCAGTTCTTC. This gives the protein CASRSEGQGRDEQFF.

This clonotype has at least ten counts. The V and J genes are TRBV5-6 and TRBJ2-1; D gene uncertain. The germline V gene has CDR1 SGHDT and CDR2 YYEEEE. The CDR3 contains 12 residues. Deletions cut 0 bases from V and 7 bases from J, with 5 bases between. The chain's CDR3 is CASSLAGNEQFF. In DNA form, the CDR3 reads TGTGCCAGCAGCTTGGCAGGAAATGAGCAGTTCTTC.

Many counts were recorded for this clonotype. V gene TRBV29-1 combines with J gene TRBJ2-3; D gene ambiguous. Germline CDR1 and CDR2: SQVTM and ANQGSEA. The CDR3 runs to 14 residues. Trimming removed 4 bases at V and 0 bases at J, with 11 bases between. The CDR3 coding sequence is TGCAGCGTTGGGTCCCTGGTGAGCACAGATACGCAGTATTTT. This sequence encodes CSVGSLVSTDTQYF.

The gene calls are TRBV10-3 and TRBJ2-1; possibly TRBD2 for D (6 bases). CDR1 ENHRY and CDR2 SYGVKD come from the germline V gene. V was clipped by 8 bases and J by 6 bases, with 11 bases between them. The CDR3 consists of 12 residues. Here the CDR3 reads CAIVETSNEQFF. CDR3 DNA sequence: TGTGCCATCGTGGAGACTAGCAATGAGCAGTTCTTC.

This clonotype came up a few times. V and J are TRBV29-1 and TRBJ1-3; TRBD1 might be the D (5 bases). V lost 6 bases and J 4 bases, leaving 19 bases between the germline ends. Per the germline V gene, CDR1 is SQVTM and CDR2 is ANQGSEA. The CDR3 consists of 15 residues. The CDR3 spells CSVRGAGGFGNTIYF. The CDR3 DNA reads as TGCAGCGTCCGAGGGGCAGGAGGTTTCGGAAACACCATATATTTT.

On this clonotype itself: This could be a read error, since a much larger clone is one nucleotide away. The chain has TRBV10-3 and TRBJ2-7, with TRBD2 matching over 14 bases. The CDR3 extends over 15 amino acids. From germline, CDR1 is ENHRY and CDR2 SYGVKD. Germline trimming cut 10 bases from V and 0 bases from J; bases unmatched to any gene: 5. The CDR3 nucleotides read TGTGCCACCAGGGGGACTAGCGGGGGCTCCTACGAGCAGTACTTC. Protein product: CATRGTSGGSYEQYF.

This clonotype was detected many times. The chain joins TRBV4-3 to TRBJ2-1; a weak D match, TRBD1 (5 bases). This CDR3 spans 14 amino acids. Trimming shortened V by 1 base and J by 7 bases, and 11 bases separated the two germline ends. Per the germline V gene, CDR1 is LGHNA and CDR2 is YSLEER. This CDR3 is CASSQGISGNEQFF. CDR3 nucleotide sequence: TGCGCCAGCAGCCAAGGGATCTCAGGGAATGAGCAGTTCTTC.

This clonotype was counted a single time. A much larger clone sits a single nucleotide away, making a read error possible. V and J are TRBV10-3 and TRBJ1-4, with no clear D. The CDR3 covers 16 residues. CDR1 and CDR2 from the germline V gene are ENHRY and SYGVKD. Here the CDR3 reads CAISENSASTNEKLLF. The CDR3 coding sequence is TGTGCCATCAGTGAGAACAGCGCCTCAACTAATGAAAAACTGTTATTT.

A word on this clonotype: A much larger clone lies a single base off, so this may be a read error. The chain combines TRBV24-1 with TRBJ2-3; weak D call: TRBD2 (6 bases). The germline gives CDR1 KGHDR, CDR2 SFDVKD. V was cut by 5 bases and J by 5 bases, with 16 bases left in between. The CDR3 sequence is 15 residues long. Here the CDR3 DNA reads TGTGCCACCAGTGCCCTGACTAGAGGGAGAGATACGCAGTATTTT. As protein: CATSALTRGRDTQYF.

Concerning this clonotype itself: This could be a read error, since a much larger clone is one nucleotide away. V gene TRBV6-6 combines with J gene TRBJ2-1; TRBD1 might be the D (6 bases). Germline values: CDR1 MNHNY, CDR2 SVGAGI (reference sequence). The CDR3 loop spans 15 amino acids. Trimming removed 6 bases from V and 8 bases from J, with 20 bases in between. CDR3 DNA sequence: TGTGCCAGCAGCAAAGACAGGCGGCATTTCCATGAGCAGTTCTTC. Translated: CASSKDRRHFHEQFF.

This clonotype was counted between two and nine times. This may stem from a read error, because a much larger clone lies one nucleotide away. V and J are TRBV29-1 and TRBJ1-1; 8 bases map to TRBD1. The CDR3 runs to 15 residues. V lost 3 bases and J lost 2; bases outside the gene matches: 8. Germline V gene data show CDR1 as SQVTM and CDR2 as ANQGSEA. CDR3 sequence (DNA): TGCAGCGTTGATCAGGACAGGGCTTGTAACACTGAAGCTTTCTTT. This translates into CSVDQDRACNTEAFF. The full variable domain, rest sourced from reference TRBV29-1 and TRBJ1-1, is SAVISQKPSRDICQRGTSLTIQCQVDSQVTMMFWYRQQPGQSLTLIATANQGSEATYESGFVIDKFPISRPNLTFSTLTVSNMSPEDSSIYLCSVDQDRACNTEAFFGQGTRLTVV.

To note about this clonotype: This CDR3 is missing its conserved last phenylalanine or tryptophan, likely due to a read error. This chain uses TRBV11-2 with TRBJ1-1; D is unresolved. The CDR3 spans 12 residues. Germline V CDR1 and CDR2: SGHAT, FQNNGV. CDR3 nucleotide sequence: TGTGACAGCAGCCTGGACGGGGCTGAAGCTTTCTTG. Translating gives CDSSLDGAEAFL.

The CDR3 loop reads CASSMGLAGSREQFF. The CDR3 DNA follows: TGTGCCAGTAGTATGGGACTAGCGGGGTCCCGTGAGCAGTTCTTC. V gene TRBV19 combines with J gene TRBJ2-1; 13 bases align to TRBD2. This CDR3 contains 15 residues. Germline V gene data show CDR1 as LNHDA and CDR2 as SQIVND (reference sequence). Losses at the gene ends were 3 bases for V and 9 bases for J; bases not matched to a gene: 5.

This clonotype has only one observation. A read error may be the cause here, since a much bigger clone is one base away. The rearrangement uses TRBV4-2 and TRBJ2-2; tentative D call: TRBD2 (5 bases). The germline V gene has CDR1 LGHNA and CDR2 YNFKEQ. The CDR3 totals 14 residues. Here the CDR3 reads CASSQPLNTGELLF. The CDR3 DNA reads as TGTGCCAGCAGCCAGCCACTTAACACCGGGGAGCTGCTTTTT.